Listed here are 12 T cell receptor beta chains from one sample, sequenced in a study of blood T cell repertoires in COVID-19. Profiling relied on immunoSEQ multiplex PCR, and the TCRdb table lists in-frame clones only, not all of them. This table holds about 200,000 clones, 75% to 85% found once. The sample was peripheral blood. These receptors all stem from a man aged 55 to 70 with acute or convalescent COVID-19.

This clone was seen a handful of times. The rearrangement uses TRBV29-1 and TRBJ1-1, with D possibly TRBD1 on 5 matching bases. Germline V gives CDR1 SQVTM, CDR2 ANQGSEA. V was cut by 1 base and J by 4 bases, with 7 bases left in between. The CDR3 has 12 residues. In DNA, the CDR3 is TGCAGCGTTGAAGGGGGGGGCACTGAAGCTTTCTTT. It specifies CSVEGGGTEAFF.

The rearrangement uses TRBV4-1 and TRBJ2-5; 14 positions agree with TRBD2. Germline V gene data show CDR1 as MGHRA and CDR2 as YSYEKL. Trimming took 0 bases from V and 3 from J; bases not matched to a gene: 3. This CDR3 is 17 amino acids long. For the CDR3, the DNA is TGCGCCAGCAGCCAAGAAGGGACTAGCGGGGGAAAAGAGACCCAGTACTTC. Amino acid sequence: CASSQEGTSGGKETQYF.

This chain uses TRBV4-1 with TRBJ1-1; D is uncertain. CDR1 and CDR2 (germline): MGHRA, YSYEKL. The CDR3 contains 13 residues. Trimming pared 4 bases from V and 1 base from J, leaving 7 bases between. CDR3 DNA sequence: TGCGCCAGCAGCCTGAGGGCGAACACTGAAGCTTTCTTT. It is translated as CASSLRANTEAFF.

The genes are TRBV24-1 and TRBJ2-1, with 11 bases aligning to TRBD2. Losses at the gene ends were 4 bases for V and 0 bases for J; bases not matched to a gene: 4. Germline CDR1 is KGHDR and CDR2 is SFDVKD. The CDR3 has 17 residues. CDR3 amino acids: CATSDPTSGSSYNEQFF. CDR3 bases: TGTGCCACCAGTGACCCAACTAGCGGGAGCTCCTACAATGAGCAGTTCTTC.

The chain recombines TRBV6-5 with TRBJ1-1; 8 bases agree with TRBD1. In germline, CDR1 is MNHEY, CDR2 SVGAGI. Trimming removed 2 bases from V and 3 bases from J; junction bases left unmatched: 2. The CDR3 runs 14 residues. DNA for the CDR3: TGTGCCAGCAGTTACCTGACAGGGGACACTGAAGCTTTCTTT. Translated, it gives CASSYLTGDTEAFF.

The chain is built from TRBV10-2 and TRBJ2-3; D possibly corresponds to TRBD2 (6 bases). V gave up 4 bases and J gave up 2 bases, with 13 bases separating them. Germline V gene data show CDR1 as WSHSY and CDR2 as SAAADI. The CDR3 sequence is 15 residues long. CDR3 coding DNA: TGCGCCAGCAGTGCTGGGGACTCAACCACAGATACGCAGTATTTT. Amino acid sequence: CASSAGDSTTDTQYF.

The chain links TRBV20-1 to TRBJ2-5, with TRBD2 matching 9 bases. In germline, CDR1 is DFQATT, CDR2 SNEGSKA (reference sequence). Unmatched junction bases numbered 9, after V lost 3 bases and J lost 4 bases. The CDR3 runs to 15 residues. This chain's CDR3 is CSASSVAGAAETQYF. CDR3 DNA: TGCAGTGCTAGTTCGGTAGCGGGAGCGGCAGAGACCCAGTACTTC.

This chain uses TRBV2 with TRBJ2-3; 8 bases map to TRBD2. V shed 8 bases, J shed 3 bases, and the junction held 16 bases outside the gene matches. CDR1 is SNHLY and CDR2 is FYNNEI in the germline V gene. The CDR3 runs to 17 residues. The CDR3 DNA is TGTGCCAGCCAGCAGAACTTGCCGGGACTAGTGACAGATACGCAGTATTTT. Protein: CASQQNLPGLVTDTQYF.

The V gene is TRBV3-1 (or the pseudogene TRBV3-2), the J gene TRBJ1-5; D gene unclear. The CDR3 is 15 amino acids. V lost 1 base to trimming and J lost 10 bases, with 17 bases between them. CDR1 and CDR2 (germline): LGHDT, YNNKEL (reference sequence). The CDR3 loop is CASSQGTAGGGPQHF. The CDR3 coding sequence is TGTGCCAGCAGCCAAGGTACGGCCGGCGGCGGACCCCAGCATTTT.

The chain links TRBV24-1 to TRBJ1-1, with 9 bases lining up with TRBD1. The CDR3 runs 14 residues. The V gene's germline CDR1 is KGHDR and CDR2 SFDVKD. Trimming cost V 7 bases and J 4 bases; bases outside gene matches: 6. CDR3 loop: CATRITGGGTEAFF. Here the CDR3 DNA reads TGTGCCACCAGGATAACAGGGGGCGGCACTGAAGCTTTCTTT.

CDR3 sequence: CAISEDRPIRSSYNEQFF. CDR3 in DNA: TGTGCCATCAGTGAGGACAGGCCAATTCGGAGCTCCTACAATGAGCAGTTCTTC. This chain uses TRBV10-3 with TRBJ2-1; D perhaps matches TRBD1 (6 bases). The length of the CDR3 is 18 residues. V lost 2 bases to trimming and J lost 0 bases, with 17 bases between them. Germline V gives CDR1 ENHRY, CDR2 SYGVKD.

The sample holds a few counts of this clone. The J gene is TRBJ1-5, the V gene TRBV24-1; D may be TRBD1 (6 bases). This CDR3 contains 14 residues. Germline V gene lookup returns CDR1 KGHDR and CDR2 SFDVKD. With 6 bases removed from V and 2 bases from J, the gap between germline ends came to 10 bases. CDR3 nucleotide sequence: TGTGCCACCAGTATGGGGGGGCGCAATCAGCCCCAGCATTTT. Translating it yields CATSMGGRNQPQHF.